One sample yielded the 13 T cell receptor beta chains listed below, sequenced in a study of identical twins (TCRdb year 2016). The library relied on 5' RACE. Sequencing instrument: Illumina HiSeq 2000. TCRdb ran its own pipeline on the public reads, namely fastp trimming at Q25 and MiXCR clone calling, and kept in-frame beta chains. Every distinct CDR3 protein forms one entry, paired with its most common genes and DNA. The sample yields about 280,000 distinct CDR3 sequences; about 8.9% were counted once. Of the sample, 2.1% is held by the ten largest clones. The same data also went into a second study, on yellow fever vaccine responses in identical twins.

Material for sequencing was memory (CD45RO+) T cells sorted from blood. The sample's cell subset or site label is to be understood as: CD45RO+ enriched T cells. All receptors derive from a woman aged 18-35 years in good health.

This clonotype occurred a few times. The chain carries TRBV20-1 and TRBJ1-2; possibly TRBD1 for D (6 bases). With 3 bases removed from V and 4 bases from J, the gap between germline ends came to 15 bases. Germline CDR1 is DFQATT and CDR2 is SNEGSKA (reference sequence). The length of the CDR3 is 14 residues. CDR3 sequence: CSASITGSGYGYTF. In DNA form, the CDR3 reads TGCAGTGCTAGTATTACAGGGTCCGGCTATGGCTACACCTTC.

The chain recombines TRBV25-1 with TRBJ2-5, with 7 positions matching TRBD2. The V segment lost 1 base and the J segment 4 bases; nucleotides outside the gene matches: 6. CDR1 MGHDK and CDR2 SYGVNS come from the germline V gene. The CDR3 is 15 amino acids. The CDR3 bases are TGTGCCAGCAGTGAATCCAGTACGGGAGGAGAGACCCAGTACTTC. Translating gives CASSESSTGGETQYF.

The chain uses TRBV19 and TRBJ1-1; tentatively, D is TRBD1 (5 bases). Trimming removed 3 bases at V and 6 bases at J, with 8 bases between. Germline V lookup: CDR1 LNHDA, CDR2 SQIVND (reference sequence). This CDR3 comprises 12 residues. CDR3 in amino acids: CASSMGRAEAFF. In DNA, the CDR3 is TGTGCCAGTAGTATGGGCAGGGCTGAAGCTTTCTTT.

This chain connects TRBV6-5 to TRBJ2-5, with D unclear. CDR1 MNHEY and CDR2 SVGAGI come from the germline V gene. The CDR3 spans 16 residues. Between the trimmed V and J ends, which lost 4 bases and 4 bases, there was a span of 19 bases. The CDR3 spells CASSLNFGPPGETQYF. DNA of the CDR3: TGTGCCAGCAGTTTAAATTTCGGTCCTCCTGGAGAGACCCAGTACTTC.

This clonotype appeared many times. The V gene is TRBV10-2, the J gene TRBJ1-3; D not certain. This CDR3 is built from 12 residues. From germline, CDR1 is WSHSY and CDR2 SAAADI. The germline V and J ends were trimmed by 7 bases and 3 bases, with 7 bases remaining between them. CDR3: CASITDGNTIYF. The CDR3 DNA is TGCGCCAGCATAACAGATGGAAACACCATATATTTT.

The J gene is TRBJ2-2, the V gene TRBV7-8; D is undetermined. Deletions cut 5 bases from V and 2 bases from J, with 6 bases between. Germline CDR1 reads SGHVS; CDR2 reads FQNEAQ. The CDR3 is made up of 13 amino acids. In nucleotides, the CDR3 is TGTGCCAGCAGCCCAAATAACACCGGGGAGCTGTTTTTT. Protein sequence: CASSPNNTGELFF. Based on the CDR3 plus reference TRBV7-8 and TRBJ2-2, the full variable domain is GAGVSQSPRYKVAKRGQDVALRCDPISGHVSLFWYQQALGQGPEFLTYFQNEAQLDKSGLPSDRFFAERPEGSVSTLKIQRTQQEDSAVYLCASSPNNTGELFFGEGSRLTVL.

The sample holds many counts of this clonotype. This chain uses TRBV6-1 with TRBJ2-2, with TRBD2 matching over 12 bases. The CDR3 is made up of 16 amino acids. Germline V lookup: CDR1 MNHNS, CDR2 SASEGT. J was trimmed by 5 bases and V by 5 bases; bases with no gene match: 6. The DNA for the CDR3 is TGTGCCAGCAGTCGCGGGACTAGCGGGCGAACCGGGGAGCTGTTTTTT. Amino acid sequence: CASSRGTSGRTGELFF.

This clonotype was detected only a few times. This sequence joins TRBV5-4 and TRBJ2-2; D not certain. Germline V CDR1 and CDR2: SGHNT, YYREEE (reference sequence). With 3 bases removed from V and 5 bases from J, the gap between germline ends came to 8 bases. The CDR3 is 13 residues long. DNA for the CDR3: TGTGCCAGCAGCTCCCAGCGTACCGGGGAGCTGTTTTTT. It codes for CASSSQRTGELFF.

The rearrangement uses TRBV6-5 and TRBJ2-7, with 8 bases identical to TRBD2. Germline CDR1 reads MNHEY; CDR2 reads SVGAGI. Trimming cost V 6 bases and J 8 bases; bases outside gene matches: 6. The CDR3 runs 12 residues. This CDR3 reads CASRAGGRKQYF. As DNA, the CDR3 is TGTGCCAGCAGGGCGGGGGGACGGAAGCAGTACTTC.

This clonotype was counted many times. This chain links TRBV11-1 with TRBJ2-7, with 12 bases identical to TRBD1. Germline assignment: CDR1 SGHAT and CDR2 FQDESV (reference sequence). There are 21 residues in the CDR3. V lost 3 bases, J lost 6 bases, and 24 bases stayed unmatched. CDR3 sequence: CASSFSGTGGFGKFSAGEQYF. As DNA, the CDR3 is TGTGCCAGCAGCTTCTCCGGGACAGGGGGCTTTGGGAAATTTAGCGCGGGCGAGCAGTACTTC.

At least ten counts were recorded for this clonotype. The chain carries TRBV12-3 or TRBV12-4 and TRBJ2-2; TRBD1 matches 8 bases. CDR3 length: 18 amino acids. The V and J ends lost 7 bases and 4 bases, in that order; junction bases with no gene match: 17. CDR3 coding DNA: TGTGCCAGCATTCCAAGCCGTTGGACAGGGTTTCCCACCGGGGAGCTGTTTTTT. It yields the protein CASIPSRWTGFPTGELFF.

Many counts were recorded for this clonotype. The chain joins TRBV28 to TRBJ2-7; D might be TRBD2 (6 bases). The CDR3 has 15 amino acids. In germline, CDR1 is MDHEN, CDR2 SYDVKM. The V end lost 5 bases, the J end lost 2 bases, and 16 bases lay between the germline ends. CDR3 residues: CASSTSGRWPYEQYF. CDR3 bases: TGTGCCAGCAGTACCTCAGGGAGGTGGCCCTACGAGCAGTACTTC.

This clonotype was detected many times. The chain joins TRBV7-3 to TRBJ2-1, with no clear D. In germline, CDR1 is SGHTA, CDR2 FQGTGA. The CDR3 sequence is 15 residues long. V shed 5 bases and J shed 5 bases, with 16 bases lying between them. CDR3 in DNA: TGTGCCAGCAGCATACTCTATGGTGTGGACAATGAGCAGTTCTTC. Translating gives CASSILYGVDNEQFF.